The 13 T cell receptor beta chains given below trace back to one sample, sequenced in a study. Cells sorted as Tregs were CD4+, CD25+ and CD127-/low. TCRdb re-called the 5' RACE reads with MiXCR, one entry per CDR3 protein. This sample carries 4,000 to 5,000 distinct CDR3 sequences, approximately 78% of them seen once, and the ten largest clones take more than 3.5%. Specimen: Tregs sorted from blood. These receptors originate from a female donor with breast cancer.

This clonotype was counted between two and nine times. The rearrangement joins TRBV29-1 to TRBJ1-2, with unresolved D. The CDR3 is made up of 12 amino acids. V was pared by 6 bases and J by 7 bases, with 15 bases between. The germline V gene has CDR1 SQVTM and CDR2 ANQGSEA. CDR3 region: CSVPSGDVGYTF. The CDR3, as DNA: TGCAGCGTGCCCTCGGGAGACGTTGGCTACACCTTC.

The gene calls are TRBV7-9 and TRBJ1-2, with D tentatively TRBD1 (5 bases). The ends were cut back, 5 bases at V and 8 bases at J, with 15 bases in the middle. This CDR3 contains 13 residues. The germline gives CDR1 SEHNR, CDR2 FQNEAQ (reference sequence). CDR3 sequence: CASSKGPYEGYTF. CDR3 nucleotides: TGTGCCAGCAGCAAGGGACCTTACGAAGGCTACACCTTC.

J is TRBJ2-7 and V is TRBV7-2, with a possible D match to TRBD1 (5 bases). Germline CDR1 and CDR2: SGHTA and FQGNSA. This CDR3 spans 13 amino acids. V lost 3 bases and J lost 3, with 9 bases in between. The CDR3 reads CASSFGRDYEQYF. The DNA for the CDR3 is TGTGCCAGCAGCTTCGGCAGGGACTACGAGCAGTACTTC. The entire variable domain, with the rest obtained from reference TRBV7-2 and TRBJ2-7, is as follows: GAGVSQSPSNKVTEKGKDVELRCDPISGHTALYWYRQSLGQGLEFLIYFQGNSAPDKSGLPSDRFSAERTGGSVSTLTIQRTQQEDSAVYLCASSFGRDYEQYFGPGTRLTVT.

V usage is TRBV6-5 and J usage is TRBJ2-7; 8 nucleotides line up with TRBD2. Germline lookup yields CDR1 MNHEY and CDR2 SVGAGI. CDR3 length: 13 residues. In nucleotides, the CDR3 is TGTGCTGCGGGGTTAGCGGGGTACCGGGAGCAGTACTTC. Its protein product is CAAGLAGYREQYF.

CDR3 in DNA: TGTGCCAGCAGCGGACGTCCGGAGACCCAGTACTTC. Residues: CASSGRPETQYF. This chain joins TRBV28 and TRBJ2-5, with no clear D. Trimming pared 6 bases from V and 5 bases from J, leaving 10 bases between. Germline V CDR1 and CDR2: MDHEN, SYDVKM. The CDR3 consists of 12 residues.

The rearrangement links TRBV29-1 to TRBJ2-2; D remains unclear. V lost 3 bases, J lost 1 base, and 6 bases lay in between. CDR1 and CDR2 from the germline V gene are SQVTM and ANQGSEA. This CDR3 comprises 13 residues. CDR3 residues: CSVEWENTGELFF. The CDR3 region has the DNA TGCAGCGTTGAGTGGGAGAACACCGGGGAGCTGTTTTTT.

This chain uses TRBV3-1 with TRBJ2-7; 8 nucleotides align to TRBD2. The CDR3 runs 19 residues. Germline V gene sequence: CDR1 LGHDT, CDR2 YNNKEL (reference sequence). J gave up 2 bases and V 4 bases, and 19 bases lay outside the gene matches. This CDR3 reads CASSLLRGFPTSAPYEQYF. The CDR3 DNA is TGTGCCAGCAGCCTTCTCAGGGGATTCCCGACTAGCGCACCCTACGAGCAGTACTTC.

J is TRBJ2-3 and V is TRBV12-3 or TRBV12-4, with 8 nucleotides matching TRBD2. The V and J ends lost 0 bases and 3 bases, in that order; junction bases with no gene match: 5. The CDR3 loop spans 16 amino acids. CDR3 bases: TGTGCCAGCAGTTTAGCCGGGAGGGCCTTAACAGATACGCAGTATTTT. This translates into CASSLAGRALTDTQYF.

The chain combines TRBV20-1 with TRBJ2-5, with 8 positions matching TRBD2. This CDR3 contains 16 residues. From germline, CDR1 is DFQATT and CDR2 SNEGSKA (reference sequence). The junction had 10 bases not matched to a gene; V was cut back by 0 bases and J by 4 bases. CDR3 amino acids: CSARDISGSRGETQYF. CDR3 nucleotides: TGCAGTGCTAGAGATATCAGCGGGAGTCGTGGAGAGACCCAGTACTTC.

The table lists this clonotype with a few counts. This chain connects TRBV6-6 to TRBJ2-4, with 7 bases that match TRBD2. V trimming: 11 bases; J trimming: 9 bases; junction bases outside the gene matches: 13. The germline V gene has CDR1 MNHNY and CDR2 SVGAGI (reference sequence). The CDR3 has 13 residues. The CDR3 DNA reads as TGTGCCTTGGGGGGGAACTCAAATGGCATTCAGTACTTC. Its protein is CALGGNSNGIQYF.

The rearrangement uses TRBV4-1 and TRBJ1-2; 8 bases map to TRBD1. Germline loops: CDR1 MGHRA, CDR2 YSYEKL. The CDR3 is 15 residues long. V dropped 0 bases and J dropped 7; count of bases not matched to a gene: 7. The CDR3 here is CASSQEGQGKLGYTF. DNA of the CDR3: TGCGCCAGCAGCCAAGAAGGACAGGGAAAACTTGGCTACACCTTC.

The chain carries TRBV6-1 and TRBJ2-2, with 7 bases identical to TRBD1. Germline values: CDR1 MNHNS, CDR2 SASEGT. Trimming at V came to 3 bases and at J to 1 base, leaving 2 bases not matched to a gene. This CDR3 has 15 residues. This CDR3 is CASSDWTGNTGELFF. The CDR3 DNA sequence: TGTGCCAGCAGTGACTGGACAGGGAACACCGGGGAGCTGTTTTTT.

The genes are TRBV4-1 and TRBJ2-1; maybe TRBD1 (6 bases). Germline values: CDR1 MGHRA, CDR2 YSYEKL. The CDR3 has 17 residues. V was cut by 4 bases and J by 0 bases, with 16 bases left in between. This CDR3 reads CASSLEQGSSSYNEQFF. In nucleotides, the CDR3 is TGCGCCAGCAGCCTCGAACAGGGCTCAAGCTCCTACAATGAGCAGTTCTTC.